This T cell receptor beta chain was identified during a study of T-cell reconstitution after alpha-beta-depleted transplantation in children. Unique molecular identifiers were used to barcode this TCRbeta library. Via MiXCR, TCRdb re-called the PCR reads, giving one row per CDR3 protein. The sample consists of under 140,000 distinct CDR3 sequences, around a tenth of them appearing once. Germline V gene lookup returns CDR1 SGHNT and CDR2 YYREEE (reference sequence). This CDR3 region has 12 residues. V was pared by 0 bases and J by 8 bases, with 8 bases between. This clonotype came up many times. This sample comprised PBMCs from the stem cell graft donor, obtained from the stem cell graft. This clonotype originated in a human donor who donated a stem cell graft to a child with acute lymphoblastic leukemia. The V and J genes are TRBV5-4 and TRBJ1-1, with D possibly TRBD1 on 5 matching bases. In nucleotides, the CDR3 is TGTGCCAGCAGCTTGGCCGGGGGGGAAGCTTTCTTT. Translating gives CASSLAGGEAFF. The variable domain in full, with the rest retrieved from reference TRBV5-4 and TRBJ1-1, is ETGVTQSPTHLIKTRGQQVTLRCSSQSGHNTVSWYQQALGQGPQFIFQYYREEENGRGNFPPRFSGLQFPNYSSELNVNALELDDSALYLCASSLAGGEAFFGQGTRLTVV.